What follows are 17 T cell receptor beta chains derived from one specimen sequenced in a study of response to subunit inactivated influenza vaccine. TCRdb reprocessed the RT-PCR reads via MiXCR and lists one record per CDR3 protein. The sample lists around 520,000 distinct CDR3 sequences; about 25% were seen once. Here the sequenced sample was CD4+ T cells sorted from PBMCs, taken more than 4 days after vaccination. The source of these receptors is a man aged 45-65 years who received an inactivated influenza vaccine.

This clonotype was observed a single time. A much larger clone lies one base from this, so it may be a read error. The chain couples TRBV7-9 to TRBJ1-1, with unresolved D. Between the trimmed V and J ends, which lost 2 bases and 1 base, there was a span of 5 bases. The germline CDR1 and CDR2 sequences are SEHNR and FQNEAQ (reference sequence). The CDR3 runs to 13 residues. Here the CDR3 reads CASSLIENTEAFF. The CDR3 DNA follows: TGTGCCAGCAGCTTAATAGAGAACACTGAAGCTTTCTTT.

The rearrangement joins TRBV9 to TRBJ2-2, with TRBD2 as a possible D gene (6 bases). Trimming took 0 bases from V and 3 from J, leaving 15 bases between them. The CDR3 sequence is 17 residues long. Germline V gene lookup returns CDR1 SGDLS and CDR2 YYNGEE. CDR3 region: CASSVGQKGRYTGELFF. CDR3 bases: TGTGCCAGCAGCGTAGGGCAGAAGGGGAGGTACACCGGGGAGCTGTTTTTT. Full variable domain (rest looked up from reference TRBV9 and TRBJ2-2): DSGVTQTPKHLITATGQRVTLRCSPRSGDLSVYWYQQSLDQGLQFLIQYYNGEERAKGNILERFSAQQFPDLHSELNLSSLELGDSALYFCASSVGQKGRYTGELFFGEGSRLTVL.

In DNA, the CDR3 is TGCAGTGCTTGTCCGGGACAGGGTAATCAGCCCCAGCATTTT. Translation gives CSACPGQGNQPQHF. The rearrangement uses TRBV20-1 and TRBJ1-5; 9 nucleotides align to TRBD1. Looked up from germline, CDR1 is DFQATT and CDR2 is SNEGSKA (reference sequence). The ends lost 5 bases at V and 4 bases at J; junction bases unmatched: 6. CDR3 length equals 14 residues.

The rearrangement links TRBV13 to TRBJ2-7; unclear D gene. Trimming left V 0 bases short and J 6 bases short, with 15 bases between. The CDR3 sequence is 15 residues long. Germline values: CDR1 PRHDT, CDR2 FYEKMQ (reference sequence). CDR3 in DNA: TGTGCCAGCAGCTTAGGGGCATGGTTGGGTGGCGAGCAGTACTTC. The encoded protein is CASSLGAWLGGEQYF.

This sequence joins TRBV29-1 and TRBJ2-5; D uncertain. CDR1 is SQVTM, CDR2 ANQGSEA, per germline. The ends were cut back, 3 bases at V and 6 bases at J, with 8 bases in the middle. This CDR3 is 11 amino acids long. CDR3 nucleotide sequence: TGCAGCGTTGAGCCCCCACAGACCCAGTACTTC. This translates into CSVEPPQTQYF.

The chain couples TRBV9 to TRBJ2-2, with 11 bases matching TRBD2. The CDR3 contains 16 residues. The V gene's germline CDR1 is SGDLS and CDR2 YYNGEE. The V and J ends lost 2 bases and 4 bases, in that order; junction bases with no gene match: 4. CDR3 DNA: TGTGCCAGCAGCGTGGGGACTAGCGGTAGCACCGGGGAGCTGTTTTTT. As protein: CASSVGTSGSTGELFF.

This clonotype showed up just a few times. This chain links TRBV7-2 with TRBJ2-2; no reliable D call. V shed 4 bases and J shed 13 bases, with 16 bases lying between them. CDR3 size: 13 residues. The V gene's germline CDR1 is SGHTA and CDR2 FQGNSA. This CDR3 is CASSYPASLGLFF. CDR3 DNA sequence: TGTGCCAGCAGCTATCCGGCCTCCCTGGGGCTGTTTTTT.

This clonotype occurred a few times. The chain is built from TRBV7-9 and TRBJ1-1, with 7 bases lining up with TRBD1. The CDR3 covers 13 residues. Germline V gene data show CDR1 as SEHNR and CDR2 as FQNEAQ (reference sequence). V lost 0 bases, J lost 7 bases, and 2 bases stayed unmatched. The CDR3 region is CASSLARDSEAFF. As DNA, the CDR3 is TGTGCCAGCAGCTTAGCACGGGACAGTGAAGCTTTCTTT.

This clonotype was observed a few times. This sequence joins TRBV7-8 and TRBJ1-3, with a tentative D call TRBD1 (5 bases). CDR1 and CDR2 (germline): SGHVS, FQNEAQ. The length of the CDR3 is 18 residues. The V end was cut by 0 bases, the J end by 4 bases, with 19 bases between. Here the CDR3 reads CASSLARLWAGAGNTIYF. In DNA form, the CDR3 reads TGTGCCAGCAGCTTAGCCAGACTGTGGGCCGGGGCCGGAAACACCATATATTTT. The whole variable domain, filled in from reference TRBV7-8 and TRBJ1-3, reads GAGVSQSPRYKVAKRGQDVALRCDPISGHVSLFWYQQALGQGPEFLTYFQNEAQLDKSGLPSDRFFAERPEGSVSTLKIQRTQQEDSAVYLCASSLARLWAGAGNTIYFGEGSWLTVV.

V and J are TRBV5-1 and TRBJ2-2; maybe TRBD2 (5 bases). Trimming removed 1 base at V and 7 bases at J, with 11 bases between. Germline CDR1 is SGHRS and CDR2 is YFSETQ. This CDR3 spans 14 amino acids. This CDR3 reads CASSLTPADGELFF. The CDR3 DNA reads TGCGCCAGCAGCTTGACGCCAGCGGACGGGGAGCTGTTTTTT.

The chain combines TRBV20-1 with TRBJ2-5; 10 bases are shared with TRBD2. Germline CDR1 DFQATT, CDR2 SNEGSKA (reference sequence). V lost 2 bases and J lost 2; bases outside the gene matches: 8. This CDR3 region has 16 residues. CDR3 loop: CSARRLAGAIQETQYF. Written as DNA, the CDR3 is TGCAGTGCTAGACGGCTAGCGGGAGCAATACAAGAGACCCAGTACTTC.

The chain joins TRBV11-2 to TRBJ2-3; 15 bases are shared with TRBD2. V was clipped by 4 bases and J by 2 bases; unmatched bases: 7. The CDR3 is made up of 18 amino acids. The germline gives CDR1 SGHAT, CDR2 FQNNGV. Written as DNA, the CDR3 is TGTGCCAGCAGCTCAGGGACTAGCGGGGGGTCTGACACAGATACGCAGTATTTT. This codes for CASSSGTSGGSDTDTQYF.

The chain uses TRBV7-8 and TRBJ2-5; 13 bases agree with TRBD2. J gave up 2 bases and V 1 base, and 7 bases lay outside the gene matches. Germline V gene lookup returns CDR1 SGHVS and CDR2 FQNEAQ. This CDR3 spans 18 amino acids. The CDR3 loop reads CASSLVPGTSGMQETQYF. CDR3 DNA: TGTGCCAGCAGCTTAGTTCCCGGGACTAGCGGGATGCAAGAGACCCAGTACTTC. Supplemented by reference TRBV7-8 and TRBJ2-5, the full variable domain reads GAGVSQSPRYKVAKRGQDVALRCDPISGHVSLFWYQQALGQGPEFLTYFQNEAQLDKSGLPSDRFFAERPEGSVSTLKIQRTQQEDSAVYLCASSLVPGTSGMQETQYFGPGTRLLVL.

The chain has TRBV7-2 and TRBJ2-5; 8 nucleotides match TRBD2. The V gene's germline CDR1 is SGHTA and CDR2 FQGNSA. Trimming removed 3 bases from V and 5 bases from J; junction bases left unmatched: 8. The CDR3 spans 15 residues. The CDR3, as DNA: TGTGCCAGCAGCTTTGGCGGGGGGCGCATGGAGACCCAGTACTTC. As protein: CASSFGGGRMETQYF.

The V call is TRBV7-6, the J call TRBJ2-7; 10 bases fit TRBD2. The trim removed 5 bases at V and 2 bases at J, leaving 9 bases unmatched. Germline loops: CDR1 SGHVS, CDR2 FNYEAQ. This CDR3 comprises 16 residues. In DNA form, the CDR3 reads TGTGCCAGCAGCCCCGGTCGGACTAGCGGAACCTACGAGCAGTACTTC. It encodes CASSPGRTSGTYEQYF.

The chain recombines TRBV7-3 with TRBJ2-6; no clear D gene. There are 14 residues in the CDR3. CDR1 SGHTA and CDR2 FQGTGA come from the germline V gene. Trimming took off 8 bases at V and 0 bases at J, with 8 bases between the two ends. CDR3 in amino acids: CASGWGSGANVLTF. The CDR3 DNA reads TGTGCCAGCGGTTGGGGCTCTGGGGCCAACGTCCTGACTTTC.

The gene calls are TRBV3-1 and TRBJ2-2; TRBD2 aligns across 12 bases. The CDR3 runs 21 residues. V lost 4 bases, J lost 0 bases, and 15 bases stayed unmatched. Germline V CDR1 and CDR2: LGHDT, YNNKEL (reference sequence). CDR3 amino acids: CASSPRLLAGGPRSNTGELFF. CDR3 nucleotides: TGTGCCAGCAGCCCCAGGCTACTAGCGGGGGGCCCAAGATCGAACACCGGGGAGCTGTTTTTT.